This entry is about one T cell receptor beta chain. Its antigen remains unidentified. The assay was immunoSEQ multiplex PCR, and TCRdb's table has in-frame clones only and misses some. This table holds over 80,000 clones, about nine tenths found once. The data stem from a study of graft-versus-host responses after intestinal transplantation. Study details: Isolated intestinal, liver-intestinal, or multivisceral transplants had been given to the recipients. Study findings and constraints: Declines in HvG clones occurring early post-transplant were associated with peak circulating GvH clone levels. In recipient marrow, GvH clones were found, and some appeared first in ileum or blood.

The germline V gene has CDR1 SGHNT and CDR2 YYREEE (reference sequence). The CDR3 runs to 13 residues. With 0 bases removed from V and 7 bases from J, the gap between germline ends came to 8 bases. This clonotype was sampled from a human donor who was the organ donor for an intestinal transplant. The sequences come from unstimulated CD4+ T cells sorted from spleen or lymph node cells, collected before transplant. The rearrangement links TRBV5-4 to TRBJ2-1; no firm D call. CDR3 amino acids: CASSLATKNEQFF. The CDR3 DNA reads TGTGCCAGCAGCTTGGCCACTAAAAATGAGCAGTTCTTC.